At least ten counts were recorded for the clone carrying this T cell receptor (beta chain). This entry belongs to a study of regulatory T cells in long-lasting Graves disease. The junction had 7 bases not matched to a gene; V was cut back by 6 bases and J by 3 bases. Germline CDR1 and CDR2: MNHEY and SMNVEV (reference sequence). CDR3 length equals 15 residues. Combining iRepertoire HTBI primers with Arm-PCR of CDR3 regions, the authors built TCR beta libraries. Each CDR3 protein gets one entry after TCRdb re-called the multiplex PCR reads with MiXCR. The profile shows about 220,000 distinct CDR3 sequences, around 17% of them singletons. Specified time point: newly diagnosed GD, antithyroid drugs for less than 3 months. Scientists built the TCR library using RNA that was extracted from PBMCs.

The receptor was derived from a female donor with Graves disease. The chain employs TRBV27 and TRBJ1-1, with 10 bases that match TRBD1. Sequences were derived from peripheral blood mononuclear cells (PBMCs), sampled at new diagnosis, from a patient treated with antithyroid drugs. The CDR3 loop is CASSLRTGGDTEAFF. CDR3 DNA sequence: TGTGCCAGCAGCCTGCGGACAGGGGGGGACACTGAAGCTTTCTTT.